Below, one T cell receptor (beta chain) is given with its context. Its matching antigen is unknown. Each CDR3 protein is one row after TCRdb ran MiXCR on the reads. The table shows hundreds of thousands of distinct CDR3 sequences, with under 40% occurring only once. The data originate from a study of T cell repertoires in cytomegalovirus infection. Study-level points and caveats: Based on cumulative public TCR beta family frequency, carriers of CMV plus the relevant HLA were identified.

This CDR3 is built from 15 residues. V gave up 5 bases and J gave up 5 bases; unmatched junction bases: 2. The source was cultured CD8+ T cells from PBMCs, collected from culture after CMV antigen stimulation. The clonotype originates from a human donor in good health (CMV status not recorded). Some clones in this sample may be carry-over from other donors' samples. The chain links TRBV12-3 or TRBV12-4 to TRBJ2-3; TRBD2 aligns across 15 bases. The CDR3 DNA is TGTGCCAGCAGTGGACTAGCGGGGGGGCGAGATACGCAGTATTTT. Protein sequence: CASSGLAGGRDTQYF.